This T cell receptor beta chain is from a study of T cells in Graves' hyperthyroidism and ophthalmopathy. Study-level background: Staff took peripheral blood when the initial diagnosis was made, before any treatment began.

The CDR3 spans 14 residues. Trimming removed 3 bases from V and 2 bases from J, with 8 bases in between. In this sample, this clonotype turned up a few times. Its specificity is not known. Amplification of TCR beta CDR3 regions used RNA as the template. RT-PCR in the first round (using the HTBI primer set) targeted the TCR CDR3. MiXCR, applied by TCRdb to the multiplex PCR reads, yields one record per CDR3 protein. The profile shows more than 300,000 distinct CDR3 sequences, about 18% of them singletons. Individuals with ophthalmopathy presented a Clinical Activity Score of at least 3, a NOSPECS grade of at least 4 and a duration under 3 months. Orbital computed tomography, thyroid ultrasound, serum thyroxine and TRAb, and clinical symptoms together informed the diagnoses. Notes on the study in general: Blood also showed most of the thyroid clonotypes that were expanded above 0.001.

The specimen was blood. The chain employs TRBV12-3 or TRBV12-4 and TRBJ1-3; D remains unclear. The sequence came from a man aged 18 to 30 with Graves' ophthalmopathy. CDR3 in amino acids: CASSFWGPGNTIYF. The DNA for the CDR3 is TGTGCCAGCAGTTTTTGGGGTCCTGGAAACACCATATATTTT.